Listed below are T cell receptor beta chains from one sample, sequenced in a study of blood T cell repertoires in COVID-19. Method: immunoSEQ multiplex PCR; TCRdb's copy keeps in-frame clones and lacks some. The table records about 140,000 clones, 80% to 85% of them present only once. Input material: peripheral blood. The receptors shown here come from a human donor in a cohort sampled during active COVID-19. Each CDR3 is given with its conserved first and last residue. Each record gives: J gene, D gene, clone size, V gene, CDR3 DNA, CDR3 protein. D genes are given only for firm matches. The listing skips clone size in some rows; elsewhere it reads once, few, many or a size class.

j_gene: TRBJ2-7; d_gene: TRBD2; abundance: -; v_gene: TRBV3-1/TRBV3-2; CDR3nt: TGTGCCAGCAGCGGAACGGGACTAGCGGGTCCTAGCTCCTACGAGCAGTACTTC; CDR3aa: CASSGTGLAGPSSYEQYF
j_gene: TRBJ1-2; d_gene: TRBD1; abundance: -; v_gene: TRBV19; CDR3nt: TGTGCCAGTAGTGCCGCGACAGGGGACTATGGCTACACCTTC; CDR3aa: CASSAATGDYGYTF
j_gene: TRBJ1-2; d_gene: -; abundance: -; v_gene: TRBV4-2; CDR3nt: TGTGCCAGCAGCCTCGAGCAGGGAGGGGCTGGCTACACCTTC; CDR3aa: CASSLEQGGAGYTF
j_gene: TRBJ2-2; d_gene: -; abundance: -; v_gene: TRBV5-8; CDR3nt: TGTGCCAGCAGCTTGGAAACAGGGATTGTCACCGGGGAGCTGTTTTTT; CDR3aa: CASSLETGIVTGELFF
j_gene: TRBJ2-5; d_gene: -; abundance: -; v_gene: TRBV6-1; CDR3nt: TGTGCCAGCAGTGAACCTTGGACAGCGTACTGGGAGACCCAGTACTTC; CDR3aa: CASSEPWTAYWETQYF
j_gene: TRBJ2-1; d_gene: TRBD1; abundance: -; v_gene: TRBV5-8; CDR3nt: TGTGCCAGCAGCTTGGGGGACAGGGTCGGTGAGCAGTTCTTC; CDR3aa: CASSLGDRVGEQFF
j_gene: TRBJ2-7; d_gene: TRBD1; abundance: -; v_gene: TRBV15; CDR3nt: TGTGCCACCAGCAGAGACCCCGACAGGGGTGGGAGCGAGCAGTACTTC; CDR3aa: CATSRDPDRGGSEQYF
j_gene: TRBJ1-4; d_gene: -; abundance: few; v_gene: TRBV5-4; CDR3nt: TGTGCCAGCAGCGCCGCGCCAGGGTCGAATGAAAAACTGTTTTTT; CDR3aa: CASSAAPGSNEKLFF
j_gene: TRBJ1-1; d_gene: -; abundance: -; v_gene: TRBV5-6; CDR3nt: TGTGCCAGCAGCTTGTTACGAAGCCCCGACAGGCTGAACACTGAAGCTTTCTTT; CDR3aa: CASSLLRSPDRLNTEAFF
j_gene: TRBJ1-2; d_gene: TRBD1; abundance: -; v_gene: TRBV29-1; CDR3nt: TGCAGCGTGTGGGACAGGGTTAGGGTCTATGGCTACACCTTC; CDR3aa: CSVWDRVRVYGYTF
j_gene: TRBJ1-4; d_gene: -; abundance: -; v_gene: TRBV7-8; CDR3nt: TGTGCCAGCAGCCCCCCCACACCGCGGTCGGATGAAAAACTGTTTTTT; CDR3aa: CASSPPTPRSDEKLFF
j_gene: TRBJ1-3; d_gene: -; abundance: -; v_gene: TRBV19; CDR3nt: TGTGCCAGTAGTATCGGGGGGGCTGGAAACACCATATATTTT; CDR3aa: CASSIGGAGNTIYF
j_gene: TRBJ2-7; d_gene: -; abundance: once; v_gene: TRBV7-2; CDR3nt: TGTGCCAGCAGCTTACGGGGGGCCCCCTACGAGCAGTACTTC; CDR3aa: CASSLRGAPYEQYF
j_gene: TRBJ1-6; d_gene: TRBD1; abundance: few; v_gene: TRBV11-2; CDR3nt: TGTGCCAGCAGCCCCATCGGGACAGATAATTCACCCCTCCACTTT; CDR3aa: CASSPIGTDNSPLHF
j_gene: TRBJ1-1; d_gene: TRBD1; abundance: -; v_gene: TRBV11-2; CDR3nt: TGTGCCAGCAGCTTCTACGGACAGGGGGAAGCTTTCTTT; CDR3aa: CASSFYGQGEAFF
j_gene: TRBJ1-5; d_gene: TRBD1; abundance: -; v_gene: TRBV5-8; CDR3nt: TGTGCCAGCAGCTTGGCAGGGGGCGATCGTCCCCAGCATTTT; CDR3aa: CASSLAGGDRPQHF
j_gene: TRBJ2-7; d_gene: -; abundance: -; v_gene: TRBV5-1; CDR3nt: TGCGCCAGCAGTGGTGGGCGAAGCTCCTACGAGCAGTACTTC; CDR3aa: CASSGGRSSYEQYF
j_gene: TRBJ1-5; d_gene: TRBD1; abundance: -; v_gene: TRBV5-1; CDR3nt: TGCGCCAGCAGCTTGGAAGCAGGGGGCAGTCAGCCCCAGCATTTT; CDR3aa: CASSLEAGGSQPQHF
j_gene: TRBJ2-1; d_gene: TRBD2; abundance: -; v_gene: TRBV19; CDR3nt: TGTGCCTTTAGGCTAGCGGGGGCCCTCAATGAGCAGTTCTTC; CDR3aa: CAFRLAGALNEQFF
j_gene: TRBJ1-5; d_gene: TRBD1; abundance: few; v_gene: TRBV19; CDR3nt: TGTGCCAGTGCCGGGACAGGGGCTGGCAGCAATCAGCCCCAGCATTTT; CDR3aa: CASAGTGAGSNQPQHF
j_gene: TRBJ2-7; d_gene: TRBD1; abundance: -; v_gene: TRBV19; CDR3nt: TGTGCCAGTAGTGCTACAGGGGAAAGTTTCGAGCAGTACTTC; CDR3aa: CASSATGESFEQYF
j_gene: TRBJ1-2; d_gene: -; abundance: -; v_gene: TRBV7-8; CDR3nt: TGTGCCAGCAGCGCAAGAGAGACTAACTATGGCTACACCTTC; CDR3aa: CASSARETNYGYTF
j_gene: TRBJ1-1; d_gene: TRBD1; abundance: -; v_gene: TRBV6-5; CDR3nt: TGTGCCAGCATAGGGCGGGACAGGGCGAGTACTGAAGCTTTCTTT; CDR3aa: CASIGRDRASTEAFF
j_gene: TRBJ1-6; d_gene: -; abundance: -; v_gene: TRBV7-3; CDR3nt: TGTGCCAGCAGCTTAACAGGAGGGTCACCCCTCCACTTT; CDR3aa: CASSLTGGSPLHF
j_gene: TRBJ1-1; d_gene: -; abundance: -; v_gene: TRBV7-2; CDR3nt: TGTGCCAGCAGCTCCACAAGGAACACTGAAGCTTTCTTT; CDR3aa: CASSSTRNTEAFF
j_gene: TRBJ2-7; d_gene: -; abundance: -; v_gene: TRBV14; CDR3nt: TGTGCCAGCAGCCCCGATGTTGCTGGGCTCCACGAGCAGTACTTC; CDR3aa: CASSPDVAGLHEQYF
j_gene: TRBJ2-3; d_gene: TRBD1; abundance: -; v_gene: TRBV11-3; CDR3nt: TGTGCCAGCAGCCCGGGCCGCCGGGACAGGGTTACAGATACGCAGTATTTT; CDR3aa: CASSPGRRDRVTDTQYF
j_gene: TRBJ2-3; d_gene: TRBD1; abundance: once; v_gene: TRBV27; CDR3nt: TGTGCCAGCAGTTTAGCAGGGGGCGCAGATACGCAGTATTTT; CDR3aa: CASSLAGGADTQYF
j_gene: TRBJ1-1; d_gene: TRBD1; abundance: few; v_gene: TRBV19; CDR3nt: TGTGCCAGTAGCGGATCAACAGGGGGTAAAGCTTTCTTT; CDR3aa: CASSGSTGGKAFF
j_gene: TRBJ2-1; d_gene: TRBD2; abundance: -; v_gene: TRBV3-1/TRBV3-2; CDR3nt: TGTGCCAGCAGCCGAGGACTAGCGGGGTATAATGAGCAGTTCTTC; CDR3aa: CASSRGLAGYNEQFF
j_gene: TRBJ2-1; d_gene: TRBD1; abundance: -; v_gene: TRBV7-2; CDR3nt: TGTGCCAGCAGCTCCAGGGGGCCCTACAATGAGCAGTTCTTC; CDR3aa: CASSSRGPYNEQFF
j_gene: TRBJ2-3; d_gene: TRBD2; abundance: -; v_gene: TRBV27; CDR3nt: TGTGCCAGCAGTTTCGAAGGCGGGGGGGCCGAGGATACGCAGTATTTT; CDR3aa: CASSFEGGGAEDTQYF
j_gene: TRBJ1-5; d_gene: -; abundance: -; v_gene: TRBV13; CDR3nt: TGTGCCAGCAGCTTGAGTTTGGGCCAAAATCAGCCCCAGCATTTT; CDR3aa: CASSLSLGQNQPQHF
j_gene: TRBJ2-3; d_gene: TRBD1; abundance: -; v_gene: TRBV20-1; CDR3nt: TGCAGTGCTACTGACAGGGGATCAGATACGCAGTATTTT; CDR3aa: CSATDRGSDTQYF